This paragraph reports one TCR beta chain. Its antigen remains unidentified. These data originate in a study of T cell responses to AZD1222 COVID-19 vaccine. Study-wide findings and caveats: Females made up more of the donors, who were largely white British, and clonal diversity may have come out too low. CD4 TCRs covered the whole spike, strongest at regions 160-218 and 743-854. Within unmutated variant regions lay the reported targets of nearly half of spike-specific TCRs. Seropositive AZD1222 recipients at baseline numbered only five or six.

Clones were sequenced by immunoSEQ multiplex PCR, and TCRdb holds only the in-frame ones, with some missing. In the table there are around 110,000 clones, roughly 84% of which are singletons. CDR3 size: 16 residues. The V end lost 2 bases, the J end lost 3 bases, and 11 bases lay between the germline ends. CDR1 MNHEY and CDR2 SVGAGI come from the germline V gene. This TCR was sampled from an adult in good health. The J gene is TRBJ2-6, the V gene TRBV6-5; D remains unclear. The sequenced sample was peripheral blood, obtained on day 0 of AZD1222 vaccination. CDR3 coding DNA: TGTGCCAGCAGTTACGGGCAGGTTATTGGGGCCAACGTCCTGACTTTC. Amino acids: CASSYGQVIGANVLTF.